The T cell receptor beta chain under discussion was sequenced for a study of T-cell memory formation after mild COVID-19 (dated by TCRdb to the early 2020s). Regarding the study in general: TCR sequence clusters from the two donors were largely donor specific. Longitudinal TCRalpha and TCRbeta repertoire sequencing tracked T-cell clones expanding and contracting after mild COVID-19 in two donors. Two young, previously healthy adult volunteers made up the cohort, one male and one female.

TCRdb names Illumina NovaSeq 6000 as the instrument used. cDNA libraries for TCRalpha and TCRbeta were prepared by 5'RACE using constant-segment primers, with sample barcodes and unique molecular identifiers added. Trizol reagent was used to extract RNA from every sample. Libraries were amplified in two PCR steps, with a second sample barcode and Illumina TruSeq adapters added in the second step. Sequencing of the libraries was done on an Illumina NovaSeq, producing 2 x 150 bp paired-end reads. Concerning the study's data processing: Reads were demultiplexed and collapsed into UMI-guided consensus sequences with migec v1.2.7. Using mixcr v2.1.11, UMI consensuses were aligned to TRA and TRB V and J templates and then assembled into clonotypes. Expanded or contracted clonotypes were those called significant by both edgeR and NoisET, with noise models trained on biological replicates. edgeR calls used a false discovery rate-adjusted p below 0.01 and a log2 fold-change threshold of 1. As an exploratory analysis of dynamics, PCA with hierarchical clustering was applied to max-normalized trajectories of the 1000 most abundant clonotypes. Separately sequenced CD4+ and CD8+ repertoires were used to assign a CD4 or CD8 phenotype to each responding clone. TCRdb trimmed public reads at Q25 via fastp, called clones via MiXCR and kept in-frame beta chains. Here each entry gathers all rows of one CDR3 protein and keeps the most common genes and DNA. Here the V and J calls rest on TCRdb's processing, not on the authors' analysis. The sample table contains about 210,000 distinct CDR3 sequences; only one count was recorded for roughly a tenth of them. The ten largest account for 2.5% to 3.5% of the sample.

CDR1 and CDR2, per the germline V gene, are SGHAT and FQNNGV. Its CDR3 holds 15 amino acids, cysteine through phenylalanine. Of all the DNA, just the CDR3 is kept, 45 bases in frame from base 1. V has 4 bases trimmed and J has 6 bases trimmed; junction bases matching no gene number 7. The research as a whole found: Clones that contracted from day 15 to 85 showed balanced CD4/CD8 phenotypes, whereas a second wave of clones that expanded from day 15 to 37 leaned towards CD4+. Contracting CD4+ clones were found mainly in CM and EM memory subsets, while CD8+ clones were enriched in EMRA. SARS-CoV-2 specificity of the second-wave clones peaking on day 37 was not confirmed. The study covered only two mild cases, and larger cohorts including severe cases with pre-infection samples were considered necessary. The detection of some responding clones in pre-infection memory suggests that pre-existing cross-reactive memory T cells joined the SARS-CoV-2 response.

Ficoll-Paque density gradient centrifugation was the method used to isolate PBMCs. This clonotype was seen only a few times. What this receptor recognizes is not known. No per-base quality is available; no much larger clone lies one base away. The sample comprised PBMCs or a T cell subset sorted from them (not recorded which). The source of this sequence is a man between 18 and 29 years old who had mild COVID-19 (a few samples of this study predate the infection). The sample titles of this study are shuffled in the database, so cell type and time point are left out; the donor was told from shared clones. The rearranged chain carries TRBV11-2 and TRBJ2-3; 10 junctional bases match TRBD1. DNA sequence: TGTGCCAGCAGCTCGCGCGTGACAGGGGGCGATACGCAGTATTTT. Translation gives CASSSRVTGGDTQYF.